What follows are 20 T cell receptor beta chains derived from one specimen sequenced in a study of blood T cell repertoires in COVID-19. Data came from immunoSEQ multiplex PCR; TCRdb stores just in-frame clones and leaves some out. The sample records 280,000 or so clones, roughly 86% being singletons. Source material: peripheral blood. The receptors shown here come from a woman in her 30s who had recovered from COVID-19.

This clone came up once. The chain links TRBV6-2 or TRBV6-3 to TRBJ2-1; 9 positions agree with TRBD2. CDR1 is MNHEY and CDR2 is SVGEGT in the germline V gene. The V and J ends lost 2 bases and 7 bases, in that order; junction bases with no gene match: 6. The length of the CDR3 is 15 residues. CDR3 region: CASSYTGLARNEQFF. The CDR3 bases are TGTGCCAGCAGTTACACGGGACTAGCTAGGAATGAGCAGTTCTTC.

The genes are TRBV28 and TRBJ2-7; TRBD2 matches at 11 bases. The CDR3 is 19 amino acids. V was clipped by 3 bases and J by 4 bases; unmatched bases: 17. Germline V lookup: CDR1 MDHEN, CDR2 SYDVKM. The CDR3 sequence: CASSFPLGTSGRELYEQYF. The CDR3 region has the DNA TGTGCCAGCAGTTTCCCCCTAGGGACTAGCGGAAGAGAATTATACGAGCAGTACTTC.

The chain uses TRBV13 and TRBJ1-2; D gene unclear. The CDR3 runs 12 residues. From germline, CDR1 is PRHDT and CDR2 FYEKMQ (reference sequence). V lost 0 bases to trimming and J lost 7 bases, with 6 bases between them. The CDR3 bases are TGTGCCAGCAGCTTAGGTTGGAGTGGCTACACCTTC. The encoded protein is CASSLGWSGYTF.

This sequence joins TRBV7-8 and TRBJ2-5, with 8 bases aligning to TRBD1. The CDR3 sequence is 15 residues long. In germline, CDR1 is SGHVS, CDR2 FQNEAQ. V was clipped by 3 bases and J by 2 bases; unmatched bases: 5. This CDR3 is CASSFLTGVQETQYF. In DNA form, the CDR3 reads TGTGCCAGCAGCTTCCTGACAGGGGTTCAAGAGACCCAGTACTTC. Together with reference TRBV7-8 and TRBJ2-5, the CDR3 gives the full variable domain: GAGVSQSPRYKVAKRGQDVALRCDPISGHVSLFWYQQALGQGPEFLTYFQNEAQLDKSGLPSDRFFAERPEGSVSTLKIQRTQQEDSAVYLCASSFLTGVQETQYFGPGTRLLVL.

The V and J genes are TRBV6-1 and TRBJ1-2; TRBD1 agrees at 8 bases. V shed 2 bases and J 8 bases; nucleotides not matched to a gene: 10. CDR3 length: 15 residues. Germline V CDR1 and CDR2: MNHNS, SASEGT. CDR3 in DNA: TGTGCCAGCAGTGAACGGCCAGGGGGCCGGCAGGGCTACACCTTC. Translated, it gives CASSERPGGRQGYTF.

The DNA for the CDR3 is TGTGCCAGCAGCGCGACTAGCGGGACAGAGCTGTTTTTT. Translating gives CASSATSGTELFF. The rearrangement uses TRBV9 and TRBJ2-2; 11 bases agree with TRBD2. The junction had 3 bases not matched to a gene; V was cut back by 3 bases and J by 11 bases. The germline V gene encodes CDR1 SGDLS and CDR2 YYNGEE. There are 13 residues in the CDR3. Complete variable domain (other parts from reference TRBV9 and TRBJ2-2): DSGVTQTPKHLITATGQRVTLRCSPRSGDLSVYWYQQSLDQGLQFLIQYYNGEERAKGNILERFSAQQFPDLHSELNLSSLELGDSALYFCASSATSGTELFFGEGSRLTVL.

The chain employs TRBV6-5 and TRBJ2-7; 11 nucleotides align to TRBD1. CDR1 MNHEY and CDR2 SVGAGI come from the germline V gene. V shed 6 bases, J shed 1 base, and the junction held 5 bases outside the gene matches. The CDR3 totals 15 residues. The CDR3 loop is CASSQGTGGSYEQYF. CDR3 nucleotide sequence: TGTGCCAGCAGCCAAGGGACAGGGGGATCCTACGAGCAGTACTTC.

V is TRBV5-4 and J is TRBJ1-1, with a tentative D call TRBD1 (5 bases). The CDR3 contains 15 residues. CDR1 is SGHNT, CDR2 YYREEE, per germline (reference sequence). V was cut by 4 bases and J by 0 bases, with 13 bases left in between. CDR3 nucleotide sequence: TGTGCCAGCAGCCTCGACAGATTCATGAACACTGAAGCTTTCTTT. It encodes CASSLDRFMNTEAFF.

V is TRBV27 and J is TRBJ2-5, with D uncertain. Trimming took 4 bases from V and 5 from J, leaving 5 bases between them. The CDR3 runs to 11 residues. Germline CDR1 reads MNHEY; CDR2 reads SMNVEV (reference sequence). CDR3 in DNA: TGTGCCAGCAGTTACCGGGAGACCCAGTACTTC. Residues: CASSYRETQYF.

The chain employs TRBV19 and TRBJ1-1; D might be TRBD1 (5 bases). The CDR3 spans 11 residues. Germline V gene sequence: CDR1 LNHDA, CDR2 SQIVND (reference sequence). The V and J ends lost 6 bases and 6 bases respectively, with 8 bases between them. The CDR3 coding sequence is TGTGCCAGTAGGGGGGGGGCTGAAGCTTTCTTT. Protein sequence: CASRGGAEAFF.

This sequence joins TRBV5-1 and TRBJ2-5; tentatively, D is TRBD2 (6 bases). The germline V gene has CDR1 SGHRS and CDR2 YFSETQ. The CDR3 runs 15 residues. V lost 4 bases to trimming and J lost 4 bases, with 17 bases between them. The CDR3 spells CASSTLEGRSETQYF. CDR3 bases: TGCGCCAGCAGCACTCTGGAGGGGAGGTCAGAGACCCAGTACTTC.

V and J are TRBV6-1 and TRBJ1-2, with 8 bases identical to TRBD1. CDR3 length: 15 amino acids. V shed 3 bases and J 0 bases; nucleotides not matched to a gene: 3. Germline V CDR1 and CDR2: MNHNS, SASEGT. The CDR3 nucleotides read TGTGCCAGCAGTGAGGGGACAGGTCCTAACTATGGCTACACCTTC. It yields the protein CASSEGTGPNYGYTF.

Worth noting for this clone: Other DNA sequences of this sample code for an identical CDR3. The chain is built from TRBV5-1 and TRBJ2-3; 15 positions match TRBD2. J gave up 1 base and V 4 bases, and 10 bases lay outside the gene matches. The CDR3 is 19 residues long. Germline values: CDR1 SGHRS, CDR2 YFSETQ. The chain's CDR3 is CASSPGLAGGMAGTDTQYF. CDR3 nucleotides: TGCGCCAGCAGCCCGGGACTAGCGGGGGGTATGGCGGGCACAGATACGCAGTATTTT.

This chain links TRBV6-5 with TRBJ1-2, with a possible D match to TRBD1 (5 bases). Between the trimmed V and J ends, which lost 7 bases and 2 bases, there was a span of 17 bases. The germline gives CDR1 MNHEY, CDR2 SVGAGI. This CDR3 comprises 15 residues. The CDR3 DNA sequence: TGTGCCAGCAAGGACATCCTCTCGGCCAACTATGGCTACACCTTC. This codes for CASKDILSANYGYTF.

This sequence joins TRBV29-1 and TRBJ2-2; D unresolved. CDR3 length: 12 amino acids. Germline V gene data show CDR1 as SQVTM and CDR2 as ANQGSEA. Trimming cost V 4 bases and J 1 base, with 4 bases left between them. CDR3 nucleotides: TGCAGCGTTGGCGGGAACACCGGGGAGCTGTTTTTT. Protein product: CSVGGNTGELFF.

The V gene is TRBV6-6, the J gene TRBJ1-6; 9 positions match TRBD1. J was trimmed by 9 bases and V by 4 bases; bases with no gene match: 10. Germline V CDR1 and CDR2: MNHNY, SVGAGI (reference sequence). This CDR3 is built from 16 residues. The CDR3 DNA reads TGTGCCAGCAGTTCCCGGGGACAGGGCAGGGGTTCACCCCTCCACTTT. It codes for CASSSRGQGRGSPLHF.

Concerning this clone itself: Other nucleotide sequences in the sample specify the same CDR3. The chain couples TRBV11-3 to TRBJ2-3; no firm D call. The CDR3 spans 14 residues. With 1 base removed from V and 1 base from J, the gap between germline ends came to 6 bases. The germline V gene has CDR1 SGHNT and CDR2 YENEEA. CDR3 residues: CASSLAAGTDTQYF. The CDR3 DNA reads TGTGCCAGCAGCTTAGCCGCGGGCACAGATACGCAGTATTTT. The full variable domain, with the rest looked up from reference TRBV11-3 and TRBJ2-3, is EAGVVQSPRYKIIEKKQPVAFWCNPISGHNTLYWYLQNLGQGPELLIRYENEEAVDDSQLPKDRFSAERLKGVDSTLKIQPAELGDSAVYLCASSLAAGTDTQYFGPGTRLTVL.

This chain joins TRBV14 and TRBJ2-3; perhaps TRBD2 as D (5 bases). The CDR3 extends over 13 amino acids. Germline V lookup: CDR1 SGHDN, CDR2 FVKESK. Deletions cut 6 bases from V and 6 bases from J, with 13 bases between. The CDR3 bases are TGTGCCAGCAGAATGGACTCGACGGATACGCAGTATTTT. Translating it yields CASRMDSTDTQYF.

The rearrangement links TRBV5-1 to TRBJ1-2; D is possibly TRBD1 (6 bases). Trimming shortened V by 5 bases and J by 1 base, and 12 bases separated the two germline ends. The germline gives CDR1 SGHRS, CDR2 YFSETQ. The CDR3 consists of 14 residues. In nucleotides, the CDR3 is TGCGCCAGCAGAAAGGACAGCCTTAACTATGGCTACACCTTC. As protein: CASRKDSLNYGYTF.

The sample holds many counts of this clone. For the CDR3, the DNA is TGTGCCAGCAGCCAAGACTGGGAGCGGGGGGTCTTGGAGCTGTTTTTT. This gives the protein CASSQDWERGVLELFF. This chain connects TRBV4-2 to TRBJ2-2; 9 positions agree with TRBD2. V was pared by 0 bases and J by 10 bases, with 9 bases of the junction left unmatched. This CDR3 has 16 residues. Germline V gene sequence: CDR1 LGHNA, CDR2 YNFKEQ.